The 14 T cell receptor beta chains below all came from one sample that was sequenced in a study of blood T cell repertoires in COVID-19. The protocol was immunoSEQ multiplex PCR, while the TCRdb copy is restricted to in-frame clones and leaves out a portion. Of about 100,000 clones listed, about 88% are singletons. The sequenced material came from peripheral blood. The receptors were gathered from a man aged 25-45 years in a cohort sampled during active COVID-19.

This chain connects TRBV9 to TRBJ2-7, with 9 nucleotides matching TRBD1. This CDR3 has 15 amino acids. V gave up 3 bases and J gave up 1 base; unmatched junction bases: 5. Germline lookup yields CDR1 SGDLS and CDR2 YYNGEE. CDR3 in amino acids: CASSAGQGYSYEQYF. The CDR3 nucleotides are TGTGCCAGCAGCGCCGGACAGGGGTATTCCTACGAGCAGTACTTC.

The gene calls are TRBV11-2 and TRBJ1-2, with D possibly matching TRBD1 (6 bases). CDR3 length: 14 amino acids. In germline, CDR1 is SGHAT, CDR2 FQNNGV. Trimming stripped 4 bases from V and 7 bases from J, with 16 bases between. CDR3 nucleotide sequence: TGTGCCAGCAGCTCGAGAAGTAAACAGGGTGGCTACACCTTC. This translates into CASSSRSKQGGYTF. The full variable domain, completed using reference TRBV11-2 and TRBJ1-2, is EAGVAQSPRYKIIEKRQSVAFWCNPISGHATLYWYQQILGQGPKLLIQFQNNGVVDDSQLPKDRFSAERLKGVDSTLKIQPAKLEDSAVYLCASSSRSKQGGYTFGSGTRLTVV.

The V and J genes are TRBV28 and TRBJ2-7; D call uncertain. The CDR3 sequence is 14 residues long. The germline gives CDR1 MDHEN, CDR2 SYDVKM. V was cut by 7 bases and J by 3 bases, with 16 bases left in between. The CDR3 nucleotides are TGTGCCAGCAACCCCTCCTATTATCTCTACGAGCAGTACTTC. Protein product: CASNPSYYLYEQYF. Full variable domain (outside the CDR3, taken from reference TRBV28 and TRBJ2-7): DVKVTQSSRYLVKRTGEKVFLECVQDMDHENMFWYRQDPGLGLRLIYFSYDVKMKEKGDIPEGYSVSREKKERFSLILESASTNQTSMYLCASNPSYYLYEQYFGPGTRLTVT.

The chain uses TRBV7-2 and TRBJ1-5; D unclear. This CDR3 has 12 residues. Trimming stripped 3 bases from V and 3 bases from J, with 3 bases between. CDR1 SGHTA and CDR2 FQGNSA come from the germline V gene. The CDR3 is CASSFFNQPQHF. In nucleotides, the CDR3 is TGTGCCAGCAGCTTCTTCAATCAGCCCCAGCATTTT.

The genes are TRBV24-1 and TRBJ2-5; 7 bases are shared with TRBD1. V was pared by 7 bases and J by 3 bases, with 4 bases of the junction left unmatched. Germline V CDR1 and CDR2: KGHDR, SFDVKD. The CDR3 sequence is 13 residues long. The CDR3 protein is CATSATGEETQYF. Written as DNA, the CDR3 is TGTGCCACCAGCGCTACAGGGGAAGAGACCCAGTACTTC.

This chain connects TRBV7-2 to TRBJ1-2; 7 bases are shared with TRBD1. From germline, CDR1 is SGHTA and CDR2 FQGNSA. This CDR3 contains 13 residues. V lost 2 bases, J lost 4 bases, and 1 base stayed unmatched. The CDR3 region has the DNA TGTGCCAGCAGCTTACAGGGGGGCTATGGCTACACCTTC. It is translated as CASSLQGGYGYTF.

In its sample, this clone was seen once. The chain carries TRBV9 and TRBJ1-2, with a possible D match to TRBD1 (5 bases). CDR3 length: 17 amino acids. Germline CDR1 is SGDLS and CDR2 is YYNGEE. V was shortened by 2 bases and J by 7 bases, with 24 bases between the two germline ends. The CDR3: CASSVSSVDGGSSGYTF. DNA of the CDR3: TGTGCCAGCAGCGTTTCCTCGGTAGATGGGGGGTCTTCTGGCTACACCTTC.

CDR3 DNA sequence: TGTGCCAGCAGTTACCCCCTAGGGGGTGGGCACAATGAGCAGTTCTTC. Its translation: CASSYPLGGGHNEQFF. The chain employs TRBV6-6 and TRBJ2-1, with a tentative D call TRBD1 (6 bases). Germline V gene data show CDR1 as MNHNY and CDR2 as SVGAGI (reference sequence). V was shortened by 2 bases and J by 5 bases, with 16 bases between the two germline ends. The CDR3 contains 16 residues.

This chain uses TRBV6-6 with TRBJ2-7; 15 bases align to TRBD2. The CDR3 contains 15 residues. Germline assignment: CDR1 MNHNY and CDR2 SVGAGI (reference sequence). Germline trimming cut 6 bases from V and 7 bases from J; bases unmatched to any gene: 7. In DNA form, the CDR3 reads TGTGCCAGCAGCCGGACTAGCGGGGGGGAAAGAGAGCAGTACTTC. It codes for CASSRTSGGEREQYF.

The chain employs TRBV7-9 and TRBJ1-5; D unresolved. V gave up 5 bases and J gave up 7 bases, with 15 bases separating them. The CDR3 totals 14 residues. Germline values: CDR1 SEHNR, CDR2 FQNEAQ (reference sequence). The CDR3 here is CASSQALGDQPQHF. For the CDR3, the DNA is TGTGCCAGCAGCCAGGCATTGGGTGACCAGCCCCAGCATTTT.

The J gene is TRBJ2-1, the V gene TRBV7-9; tentatively, D is TRBD1 (6 bases). CDR1 SEHNR and CDR2 FQNEAQ come from the germline V gene (reference sequence). The CDR3 consists of 15 residues. Trimming stripped 1 base from V and 1 base from J, with 8 bases between. Here the CDR3 DNA reads TGTGCCAGCAGCTTAGAGGGGGAATCCTACAATGAGCAGTTCTTC. Translation: CASSLEGESYNEQFF.

This clone appeared a single time. The chain couples TRBV9 to TRBJ1-1; 7 bases are shared with TRBD1. The CDR3 loop spans 15 amino acids. J lost 6 bases, V lost 0 bases, and 8 bases had no gene match. Germline-derived CDR1 and CDR2 are SGDLS and YYNGEE. CDR3 nucleotide sequence: TGTGCCAGCAGCGTAGTCAAGGGGGCCGGCCCTGAAGCTTTCTTT. Its translation is CASSVVKGAGPEAFF.

The gene calls are TRBV7-9 and TRBJ2-5; 9 nucleotides align to TRBD1. The germline CDR1 and CDR2 sequences are SEHNR and FQNEAQ (reference sequence). Unmatched junction bases numbered 8, after V lost 6 bases and J lost 3 bases. The CDR3 consists of 15 residues. The CDR3 reads CASSQTGGAEETQYF. DNA for the CDR3: TGTGCCAGCAGTCAAACAGGGGGCGCGGAAGAGACCCAGTACTTC. Looking up the rest from reference TRBV7-9 and TRBJ2-5 gives the full variable domain: DTGVSQNPRHKITKRGQNVTFRCDPISEHNRLYWYRQTLGQGPEFLTYFQNEAQLEKSRLLSDRFSAERPKGSFSTLEIQRTEQGDSAMYLCASSQTGGAEETQYFGPGTRLLVL.

This sequence joins TRBV5-1 and TRBJ2-7, with 7 bases fitting TRBD1. The J segment lost 0 bases and the V segment lost 1 base, leaving 4 bases of the junction unmatched. The CDR3 runs 15 residues. Germline CDR1 reads SGHRS; CDR2 reads YFSETQ. CDR3 loop: CASSLWGQISYEQYF. CDR3 coding DNA: TGCGCCAGCAGCTTGTGGGGACAGATCTCCTACGAGCAGTACTTC. The whole variable domain, remainder taken from reference TRBV5-1 and TRBJ2-7, is KAGVTQTPRYLIKTRGQQVTLSCSPISGHRSVSWYQQTPGQGLQFLFEYFSETQRNKGNFPGRFSGRQFSNSRSEMNVSTLELGDSALYLCASSLWGQISYEQYFGPGTRLTVT.